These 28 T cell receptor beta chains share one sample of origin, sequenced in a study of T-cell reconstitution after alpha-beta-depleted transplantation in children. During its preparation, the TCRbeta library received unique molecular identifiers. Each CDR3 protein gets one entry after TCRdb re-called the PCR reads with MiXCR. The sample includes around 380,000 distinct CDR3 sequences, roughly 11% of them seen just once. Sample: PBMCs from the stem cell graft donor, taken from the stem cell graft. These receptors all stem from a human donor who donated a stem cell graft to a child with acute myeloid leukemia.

In nucleotides, the CDR3 is TGCGCCAGCAGCCAAGATTGGGGCAGGCGGTCCCTCACAGATACGCAGTATTTT. It translates to CASSQDWGRRSLTDTQYF. The chain has TRBV4-1 and TRBJ2-3; D possibly corresponds to TRBD1 (5 bases). The CDR3 is made up of 18 amino acids. The V and J ends lost 0 bases and 2 bases respectively, with 18 bases between them. Germline V gene lookup returns CDR1 MGHRA and CDR2 YSYEKL.

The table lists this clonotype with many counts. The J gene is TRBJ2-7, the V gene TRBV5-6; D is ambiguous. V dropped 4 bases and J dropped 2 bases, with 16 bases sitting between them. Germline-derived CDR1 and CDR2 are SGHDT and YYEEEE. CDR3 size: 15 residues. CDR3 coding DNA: TGTGCCAGCAGCCTAAGCACGATGCCCCCCTACGAGCAGTACTTC. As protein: CASSLSTMPPYEQYF.

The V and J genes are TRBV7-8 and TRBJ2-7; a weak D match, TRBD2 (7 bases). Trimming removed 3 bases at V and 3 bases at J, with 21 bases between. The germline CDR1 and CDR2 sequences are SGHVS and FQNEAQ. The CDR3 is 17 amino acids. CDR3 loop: CASSFPRGGEVRYEQYF. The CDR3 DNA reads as TGTGCCAGCAGCTTCCCAAGGGGGGGGGAGGTGCGCTACGAGCAGTACTTC.

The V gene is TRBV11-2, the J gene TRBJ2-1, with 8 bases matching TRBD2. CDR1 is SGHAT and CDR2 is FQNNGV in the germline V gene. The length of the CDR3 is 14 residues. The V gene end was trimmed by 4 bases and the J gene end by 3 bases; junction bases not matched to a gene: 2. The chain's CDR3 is CASSSLADYNEQFF. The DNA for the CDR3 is TGTGCCAGCAGCTCACTAGCGGACTACAATGAGCAGTTCTTC.

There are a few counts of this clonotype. The CDR3 protein is CSDTRGGLGNEQFF. The DNA for the CDR3 is TGCAGCGACACGAGGGGGGGATTGGGAAATGAGCAGTTCTTC. The chain links TRBV29-1 to TRBJ2-1; tentatively, D is TRBD2 (7 bases). From germline, CDR1 is SQVTM and CDR2 ANQGSEA. The CDR3 is 14 residues long. V was pared by 7 bases and J by 7 bases, with 20 bases between.

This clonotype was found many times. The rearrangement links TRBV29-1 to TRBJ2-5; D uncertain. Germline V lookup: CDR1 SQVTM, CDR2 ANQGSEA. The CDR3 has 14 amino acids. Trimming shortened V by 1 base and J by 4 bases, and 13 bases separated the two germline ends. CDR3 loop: CSVEAPAVGETQYF. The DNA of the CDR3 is TGCAGCGTTGAAGCCCCGGCAGTTGGAGAGACCCAGTACTTC.

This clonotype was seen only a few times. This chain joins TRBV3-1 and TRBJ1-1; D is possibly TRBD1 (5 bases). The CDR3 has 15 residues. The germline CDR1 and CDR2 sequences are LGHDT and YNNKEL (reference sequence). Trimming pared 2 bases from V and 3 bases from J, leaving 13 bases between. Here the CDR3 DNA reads TGTGCCAGCAGCCAACGGGGGGAATGGCACACTGAAGCTTTCTTT. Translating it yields CASSQRGEWHTEAFF.

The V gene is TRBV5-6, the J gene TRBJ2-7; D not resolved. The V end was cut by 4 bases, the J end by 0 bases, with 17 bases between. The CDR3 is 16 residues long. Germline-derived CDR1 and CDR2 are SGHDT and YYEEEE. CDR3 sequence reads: CASSPSMGLGSYEQYV. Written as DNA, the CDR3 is TGTGCCAGCAGCCCCTCGATGGGTCTGGGCTCCTACGAGCAGTACGTC.

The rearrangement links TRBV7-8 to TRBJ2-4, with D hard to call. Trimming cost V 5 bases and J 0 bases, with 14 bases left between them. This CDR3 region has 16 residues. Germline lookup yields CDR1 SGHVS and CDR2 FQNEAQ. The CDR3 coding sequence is TGTGCCAGCAGCCTTAATACATTTCAAGCCAAAAACATTCAGTACTTC. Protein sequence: CASSLNTFQAKNIQYF.

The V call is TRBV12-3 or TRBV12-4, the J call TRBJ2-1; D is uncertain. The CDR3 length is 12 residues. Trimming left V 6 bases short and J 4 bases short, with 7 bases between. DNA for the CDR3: TGTGCCAGCAGGTGGGAATACAATGAGCAGTTCTTC. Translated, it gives CASRWEYNEQFF.

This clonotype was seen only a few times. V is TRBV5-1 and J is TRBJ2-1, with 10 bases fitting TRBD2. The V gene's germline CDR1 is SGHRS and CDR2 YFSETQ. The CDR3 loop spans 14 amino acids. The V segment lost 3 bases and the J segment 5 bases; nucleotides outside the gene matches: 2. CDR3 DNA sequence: TGCGCCAGCAGCTCTAGCGGGGGCAACAATGAGCAGTTCTTC. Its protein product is CASSSSGGNNEQFF.

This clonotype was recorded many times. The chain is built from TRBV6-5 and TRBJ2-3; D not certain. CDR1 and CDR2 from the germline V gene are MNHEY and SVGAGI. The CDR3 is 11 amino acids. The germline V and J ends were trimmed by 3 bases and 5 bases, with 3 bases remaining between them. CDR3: CASSYGDTQYF. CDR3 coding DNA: TGTGCCAGCAGTTATGGAGATACGCAGTATTTT.

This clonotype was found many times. In nucleotides, the CDR3 is TGCAGTGCTAGAGATGGCGCTCAAGTGAACACTGAAGCTTTCTTT. Translated, it gives CSARDGAQVNTEAFF. The genes are TRBV20-1 and TRBJ1-1; unclear D gene. The V gene's germline CDR1 is DFQATT and CDR2 SNEGSKA (reference sequence). The V and J ends lost 0 bases and 0 bases respectively, with 11 bases between them. The CDR3 is 15 residues long.

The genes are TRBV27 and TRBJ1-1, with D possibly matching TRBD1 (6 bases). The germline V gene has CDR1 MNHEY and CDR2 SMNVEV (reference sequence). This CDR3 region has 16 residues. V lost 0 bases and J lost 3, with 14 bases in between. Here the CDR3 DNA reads TGTGCCAGCAGTTTATCGCGGACAGCCTTATACACTGAAGCTTTCTTT. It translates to CASSLSRTALYTEAFF.

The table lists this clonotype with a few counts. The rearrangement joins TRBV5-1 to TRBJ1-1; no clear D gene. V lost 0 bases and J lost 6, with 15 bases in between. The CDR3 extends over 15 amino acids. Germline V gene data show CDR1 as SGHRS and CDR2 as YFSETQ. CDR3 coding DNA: TGCGCCAGCAGCTTGGGACCTACTAGAAACGCTGAAGCTTTCTTT. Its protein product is CASSLGPTRNAEAFF.

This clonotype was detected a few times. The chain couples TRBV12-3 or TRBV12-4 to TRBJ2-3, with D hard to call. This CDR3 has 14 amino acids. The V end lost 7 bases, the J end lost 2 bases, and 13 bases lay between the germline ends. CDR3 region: CASTSVDLTDTQYF. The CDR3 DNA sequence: TGTGCCAGCACTTCAGTGGACCTCACAGATACGCAGTATTTT.

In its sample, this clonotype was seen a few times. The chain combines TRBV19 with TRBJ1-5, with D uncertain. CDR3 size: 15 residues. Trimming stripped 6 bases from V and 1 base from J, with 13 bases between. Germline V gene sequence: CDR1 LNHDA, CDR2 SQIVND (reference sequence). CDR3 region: CASRLGIRSNQPQHF. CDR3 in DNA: TGTGCCAGTAGATTGGGGATCAGGAGCAATCAGCCCCAGCATTTT.

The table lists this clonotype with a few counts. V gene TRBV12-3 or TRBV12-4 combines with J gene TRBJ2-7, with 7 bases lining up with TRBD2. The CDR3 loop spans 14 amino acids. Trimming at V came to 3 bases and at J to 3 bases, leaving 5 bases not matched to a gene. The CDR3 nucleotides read TGTGCCAGCAGTTTTGCGGGAGAGGGCTACGAGCAGTACTTC. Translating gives CASSFAGEGYEQYF.

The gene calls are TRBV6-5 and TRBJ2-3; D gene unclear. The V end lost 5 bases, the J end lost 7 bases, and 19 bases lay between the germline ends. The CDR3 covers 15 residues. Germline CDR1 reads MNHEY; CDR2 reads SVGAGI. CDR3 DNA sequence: TGTGCCAGCAGTCTCGACTTGATGGTCGATAATACGCAGTATTTT. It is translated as CASSLDLMVDNTQYF.

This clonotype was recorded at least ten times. Written as DNA, the CDR3 is TGTGCCAGCAGTTACGAGGAGTTCTACGAGCAGTACTTC. Translation gives CASSYEEFYEQYF. The chain employs TRBV6-6 and TRBJ2-7; D is ambiguous. Trimming removed 2 bases from V and 3 bases from J, with 8 bases in between. The germline CDR1 and CDR2 sequences are MNHNY and SVGAGI (reference sequence). This CDR3 has 13 residues.

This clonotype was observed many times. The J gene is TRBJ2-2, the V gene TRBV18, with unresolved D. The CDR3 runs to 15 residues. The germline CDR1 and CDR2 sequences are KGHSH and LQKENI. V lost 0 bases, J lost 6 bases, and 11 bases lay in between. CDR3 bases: TGTGCCAGCTCACCACCTTCCCTAGGGTCCGGGGAGCTGTTTTTT. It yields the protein CASSPPSLGSGELFF.

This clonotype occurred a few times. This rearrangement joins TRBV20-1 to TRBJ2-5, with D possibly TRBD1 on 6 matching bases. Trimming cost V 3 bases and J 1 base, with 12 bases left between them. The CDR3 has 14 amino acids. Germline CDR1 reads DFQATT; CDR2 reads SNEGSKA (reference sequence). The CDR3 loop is CSASLQGIQETQYF. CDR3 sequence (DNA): TGCAGTGCTAGTTTACAGGGTATCCAAGAGACCCAGTACTTC.

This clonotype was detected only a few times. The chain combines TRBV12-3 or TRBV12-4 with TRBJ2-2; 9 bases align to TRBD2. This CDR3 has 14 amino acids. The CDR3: CAGLAGGPSGELFF. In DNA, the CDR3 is TGTGCTGGGCTGGCGGGGGGGCCTTCCGGGGAGCTGTTTTTT.

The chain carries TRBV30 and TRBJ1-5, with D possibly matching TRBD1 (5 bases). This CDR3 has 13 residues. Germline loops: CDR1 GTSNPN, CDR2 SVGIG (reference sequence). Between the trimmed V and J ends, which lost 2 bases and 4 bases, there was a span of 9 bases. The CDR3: CAWSNRQNQPQHF. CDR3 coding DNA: TGTGCCTGGAGTAACAGGCAAAATCAGCCCCAGCATTTT.

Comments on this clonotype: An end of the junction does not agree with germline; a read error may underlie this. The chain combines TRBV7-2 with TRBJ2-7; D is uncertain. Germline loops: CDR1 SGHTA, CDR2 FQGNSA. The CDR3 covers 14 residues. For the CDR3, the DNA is TGTGCCAGCAGCCCATCGCAGGCCTCCCACGAGCAGTACTTC. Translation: CASSPSQASHEQYF.

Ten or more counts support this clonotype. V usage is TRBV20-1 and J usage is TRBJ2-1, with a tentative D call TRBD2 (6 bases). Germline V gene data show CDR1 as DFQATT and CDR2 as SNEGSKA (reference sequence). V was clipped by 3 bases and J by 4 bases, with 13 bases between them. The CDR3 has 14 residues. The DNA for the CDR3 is TGCAGTGCTAGTGAACTAGCAGATTACAATGAGCAGTTCTTC. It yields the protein CSASELADYNEQFF.

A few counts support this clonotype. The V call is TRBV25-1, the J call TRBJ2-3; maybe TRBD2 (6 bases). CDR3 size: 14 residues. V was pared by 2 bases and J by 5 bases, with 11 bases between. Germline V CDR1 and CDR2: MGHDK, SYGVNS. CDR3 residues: CASSEPRGIDTQYF. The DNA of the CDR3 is TGTGCCAGCAGTGAACCCCGGGGGATAGATACGCAGTATTTT.

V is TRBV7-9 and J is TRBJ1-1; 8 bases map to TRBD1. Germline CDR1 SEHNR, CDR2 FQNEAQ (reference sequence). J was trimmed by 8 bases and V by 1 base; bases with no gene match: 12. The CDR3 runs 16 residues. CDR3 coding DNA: TGTGCCAGCAGCTTAGATGGGACAGGACGGAAGAGGGAAGCTTTCTTT. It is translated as CASSLDGTGRKREAFF.